This T cell receptor beta chain was identified during a study of cytomegalovirus exposure and HLA in healthy donors. The overall study: Around 81% of 350 to 400 genotyped donors fell in the Caucasian-associated ancestry cluster. Notes on the study in general: DRB1 had the most TCR associations and HLA-C the fewest, a later analysis found, with rates varying by HLA locus.

Amplification used 60 Vbeta primers and 13 Jbeta primers. TCRdb keeps only in-frame clones here, not all; method: immunoSEQ multiplex PCR. The sample features approximately 130,000 clones, with approximately 1.9% in its top ten. Details on this clone: No antigen is known for it.

The CDR3 sequence is 16 residues long. V was clipped by 0 bases and J by 5 bases; unmatched bases: 8. Germline values: CDR1 LGHNA, CDR2 YNFKEQ. The source material was PBMCs. The TCR comes from an older woman in good health and CMV-seronegative. The chain couples TRBV4-2 to TRBJ2-5, with 8 positions matching TRBD2. CDR3 coding DNA: TGTGCCAGCAGCCAAGATGGGACTAGAGGGTTGGAGACCCAGTACTTC. Its translation: CASSQDGTRGLETQYF.